This record concerns one T cell receptor (beta chain) sequence. This sample stems from a study of shared clonotypes between healthy human individuals. Study-level background: A donor's plate count was three for CD4 naive and three for CD4 memory; CD8 naive had two and CD8 memory one.

Naive-designated CD8 cells lacked CD45RO, were positively enriched for CCR7, and omitted terminally differentiated effector memory CD45RA+ cells. Sorted-subset replicate PCR reactions contained roughly 200 ng DNA, corresponding to 29,000 or so T cell genomes. The table came from immunoSEQ multiplex PCR; TCRdb's copy has only in-frame clones and leaves some out. The sample lists more than 2 million clones; 93% were seen once. This CDR3 is built from 15 residues. Germline V lookup: CDR1 SGHVS, CDR2 FQNEAQ. Trimming stripped 1 base from V and 0 bases from J, with 10 bases between. This receptor was obtained from a man younger than 35 in good health. Some clones in this sample may be carry-over from other donors' samples. The specimen sequenced was naive CD8+ T cells from PBMCs. The chain joins TRBV7-8 to TRBJ2-7, with D possibly matching TRBD2 (5 bases). CDR3: CASSLVYGSSYEQYF. CDR3 DNA sequence: TGTGCCAGCAGCTTAGTCTATGGGAGCTCCTACGAGCAGTACTTC. The variable domain in full, completed from reference TRBV7-8 and TRBJ2-7, reads GAGVSQSPRYKVAKRGQDVALRCDPISGHVSLFWYQQALGQGPEFLTYFQNEAQLDKSGLPSDRFFAERPEGSVSTLKIQRTQQEDSAVYLCASSLVYGSSYEQYFGPGTRLTVT.